This is a list of T cell receptor beta chains from one sample in a study of post-analysis software for immune sequencing data. TCRdb re-called the PCR reads through MiXCR, storing one row per CDR3 protein. Of roughly 650,000 distinct CDR3 sequences in the sample, approximately 59% were seen once. Sequencing was performed on blood. Receptors were obtained from a girl aged 2 to 9 with multiple sclerosis. The CDR3 runs from the conserved cysteine through the conserved F or W. The D gene is left open where the match is weak. The size entry is marked missing in some rows and otherwise reads once, few, many or a size class.

>.|TRBJ2-5|.|TRBV29-1
TGCAGCGTTGTGATGGAAGGAAAGACCCAGTACTTC
CSVVMEGKTQYF
>.|TRBJ2-7|once|TRBV6-2/TRBV6-3
TGTGCCAGCAGCCATGGCGGCGGTCACTACGAGCAGTACTTC
CASSHGGGHYEQYF
>TRBD1|TRBJ2-7|.|TRBV2
TGTGCCAGCAGTGACGACAGGGTGAGGACCTACGAGCAGTACTTC
CASSDDRVRTYEQYF
>.|TRBJ2-3|.|TRBV6-6
TGTGCCAGTTGCCGGGACAGCACAGATACGCAGTATTTT
CASCRDSTDTQYF
>TRBD2|TRBJ2-1|.|TRBV5-1
TGCGCCAGCAGCGTCGATCTAGCGGGAGTTTCCAATGAGCAGTTCTTC
CASSVDLAGVSNEQFF
>TRBD2|TRBJ2-1|.|TRBV6-2/TRBV6-3
TGTGCCAGCAGTCAGGGACTAGCATGGGAGCAGTTCTTC
CASSQGLAWEQFF
>TRBD2|TRBJ2-3|.|TRBV6-4
TGTGCCAGCAGTGAGCAGCGGGAGTTCCCGACGCAGTATTTT
CASSEQREFPTQYF
>.|TRBJ1-5|.|TRBV5-1
TGCGCCAGCAGCTTGGGGACGGAGCGGCAGCCCCAGCATTTT
CASSLGTERQPQHF
>TRBD2|TRBJ2-3|once|TRBV5-1
TGCGCCAGCAGACTAGCGGGAGCGGTCACAGATACGCAGTATTTT
CASRLAGAVTDTQYF
>.|TRBJ1-5|.|TRBV24-1
TGTGCCACCAGTGGTCCAGGGTCCAATCAGCCCCGGCATTTT
CATSGPGSNQPRHF
>TRBD2|TRBJ2-7|few|TRBV6-1
TGTGCCAGCGATCCGGGGGGTTCGGGGGAGCAGTACTTC
CASDPGGSGEQYF
>.|TRBJ1-1|.|TRBV7-2
TGTGCCAGCGAGAGGTACGGGGTAATAAACACTGAAGCTTTCTTT
CASERYGVINTEAFF
>TRBD2|TRBJ2-7|few|TRBV7-2
TGTGCCAGCAGCTTCATGGGACTAGCGGTTCCTTACGAGCAGTACTTC
CASSFMGLAVPYEQYF
>.|TRBJ2-7|.|TRBV9
TGTGCCAGCAGCGTAGCTATGGGTACCCCCTACGAGCAGTACTTC
CASSVAMGTPYEQYF
>TRBD2|TRBJ2-5|.|TRBV25-1
TGTGCCAGCAGTGGGGCTCCGGGACTAGCGGAGGGGGGAGAGACCCAGTACTTC
CASSGAPGLAEGGETQYF
>.|TRBJ2-3|.|TRBV6-5
TGTGCCAGCAGTTACCGGGAAATCACAGATACGCAGTATTTT
CASSYREITDTQYF
>.|TRBJ2-1|many|TRBV20-1
TGCAGTGCTAGAGGGGTCGTCAATGAGCAGTTCTTC
CSARGVVNEQFF
>TRBD1|TRBJ2-5|few|TRBV11-2
TGTGCCAGCAGCCCCAGGTGGACAGGGGCCTTCCAAGAGACCCAGTACTTC
CASSPRWTGAFQETQYF
>TRBD1|TRBJ2-1|few|TRBV7-7
TGTGCTAGCAGCTTGCGGACAGGGGTCCCTTACAATGAGCAGTTCTTC
CASSLRTGVPYNEQFF
>TRBD1|TRBJ1-2|.|TRBV5-1
TGCGCCAGCAGCTTGGACGACAGGGTTGGCTACACCTTC
CASSLDDRVGYTF
>.|TRBJ2-7|few|TRBV29-1
TGCAGCGCCCAGCCGACCAACAGTTACGAGCAGTACTTC
CSAQPTNSYEQYF
>.|TRBJ2-5|.|TRBV2
TGTGCCAGCAGTCTTCACGACAGGACCCTTAAGAGAACCCAGTACTTC
CASSLHDRTLKRTQYF
>.|TRBJ2-1|.|TRBV4-2
TGTGCCAGCAGCCAAGACGGGGAGGAGCAGTTCTTC
CASSQDGEEQFF
>.|TRBJ2-3|.|TRBV7-2
TGTGCCAGCAGCCGAAGAGGGAGGGATACGCAGTATTTT
CASSRRGRDTQYF
>TRBD2|TRBJ2-1|few|TRBV6-1
TGTGCCACCTTAGCGGGAGGCAACTACAATGAGCAGTTCTTC
CATLAGGNYNEQFF
>.|TRBJ2-3|.|TRBV7-6
TGTGCCAGCAGCTCTCGATATGAGACAGGTGTTACGCAGTATTTT
CASSSRYETGVTQYF
>.|TRBJ2-1|once|TRBV3-1
TGTGCCAGCAGCCAAGAAGGGGACCTTTACAATGAGCAGTTCTTC
CASSQEGDLYNEQFF
>TRBD1|TRBJ2-3|.|TRBV7-9
TGTGCCGGGAGTACCGACAGGGGCAGGACAGATACGCAGTATTTT
CAGSTDRGRTDTQYF
>.|TRBJ2-7|.|TRBV2
TGTGCCAGCAGGCCCACCAGGGTTGGCTACGAGCAGTACTTC
CASRPTRVGYEQYF
>.|TRBJ1-2|once|TRBV7-9
TGTGCCAGCAGCTTATCCAGGACAGAAAACTATGGCTACACCTTC
CASSLSRTENYGYTF
>TRBD1|TRBJ1-1|.|TRBV20-1
TGCAGTGCTAGAGGACAGGGGGCAGTGTACACTGAAGCTTTCTTT
CSARGQGAVYTEAFF
>.|TRBJ1-6|.|TRBV7-9
TGTGCCAGCAGCTTATGGGCCGATCCTAATTCACCCCTCCACTTT
CASSLWADPNSPLHF
>.|TRBJ1-4|.|TRBV29-1
TGCAGCGTTTTAAGGACAGACCATGAAAAACTGTTTTTT
CSVLRTDHEKLFF